One and the same sample provided the 24 T cell receptor beta chains below, sequenced in a study of shared T cell receptors in the human thymus. Assay: immunoSEQ multiplex PCR; the TCRdb copy retains only in-frame clones and omits some. The sample contains over 650,000 clones, 80% to 90% of which appear only once. The sample was also linked to a second study, of human thymus T cells.

Sequencing was carried out using thymocytes. The source of these receptors is a boy less than two years old with a congenital heart defect.

The rearrangement uses TRBV19 and TRBJ1-2, with TRBD1 identical over 8 bases. The CDR3 sequence is 15 residues long. Germline-derived CDR1 and CDR2 are LNHDA and SQIVND (reference sequence). J gave up 6 bases and V 1 base, and 7 bases lay outside the gene matches. The CDR3 sequence is CASSIGQGLSDGYTF. In nucleotides, the CDR3 is TGTGCCAGTAGTATAGGACAGGGGTTGTCTGATGGCTACACCTTC.

The rearrangement links TRBV27 to TRBJ1-1; no reliable D call. Germline CDR1 is MNHEY and CDR2 is SMNVEV (reference sequence). V lost 9 bases, J lost 3 bases, and 17 bases lay in between. The CDR3 spans 14 residues. Here the CDR3 reads CASSEIGGDTEAFF. CDR3 DNA: TGTGCCAGTTCTGAAATAGGAGGTGACACTGAAGCTTTCTTT.

The genes are TRBV5-1 and TRBJ2-3; 8 bases agree with TRBD2. This CDR3 contains 15 residues. Germline V CDR1 and CDR2: SGHRS, YFSETQ. V dropped 0 bases and J dropped 5; count of bases not matched to a gene: 5. This CDR3 reads CASSLAAGGGDTQYF. For the CDR3, the DNA is TGCGCCAGCAGCTTGGCTGCGGGGGGTGGAGATACGCAGTATTTT.

This clone occurred once. The rearrangement uses TRBV25-1 and TRBJ2-3; possibly TRBD1 for D (6 bases). The germline gives CDR1 MGHDK, CDR2 SYGVNS. This CDR3 spans 13 amino acids. With 9 bases removed from V and 2 bases from J, the gap between germline ends came to 12 bases. The CDR3 DNA reads as TGTGCCAGTATCCAGGGGTTCACAGATACGCAGTATTTT. Its translation: CASIQGFTDTQYF.

The chain is built from TRBV7-8 and TRBJ1-5, with no clear D. The germline V gene encodes CDR1 SGHVS and CDR2 FQNEAQ. The CDR3 extends over 15 amino acids. Trimming shortened V by 2 bases and J by 0 bases, and 8 bases separated the two germline ends. This CDR3 reads CASSLFVGSNQPQHF. For the CDR3, the DNA is TGTGCCAGCAGCTTATTCGTCGGTAGCAATCAGCCCCAGCATTTT.

This sequence joins TRBV14 and TRBJ1-1, with a weak D call TRBD1 (5 bases). Germline V gene data show CDR1 as SGHDN and CDR2 as FVKESK. The CDR3 is made up of 13 amino acids. Trimming took off 2 bases at V and 10 bases at J, with 14 bases between the two ends. This CDR3 reads CASSQPGEVGAFF. The CDR3 DNA reads as TGTGCCAGCAGCCAACCGGGGGAGGTTGGAGCTTTCTTT. The variable domain in full, completed from reference TRBV14 and TRBJ1-1, reads EAGVTQFPSHSVIEKGQTVTLRCDPISGHDNLYWYRRVMGKEIKFLLHFVKESKQDESGMPNNRFLAERTGGTYSTLKVQPAELEDSGVYFCASSQPGEVGAFFGQGTRLTVV.

The chain uses TRBV27 and TRBJ1-1; 7 bases are shared with TRBD1. The germline gives CDR1 MNHEY, CDR2 SMNVEV (reference sequence). J was trimmed by 0 bases and V by 4 bases; bases with no gene match: 8. This CDR3 has 16 residues. CDR3 sequence reads: CASSSGQAALNTEAFF. CDR3 nucleotide sequence: TGTGCCAGCAGTTCAGGACAGGCAGCTTTGAACACTGAAGCTTTCTTT.

The chain's CDR3 is CASSQDGFVTGKSYEQYF. DNA of the CDR3: TGTGCCAGCAGCCAAGATGGCTTCGTGACAGGGAAGTCCTACGAGCAGTACTTC. The J gene is TRBJ2-7, the V gene TRBV4-2; 7 positions agree with TRBD1. The CDR3 sequence is 18 residues long. In germline, CDR1 is LGHNA, CDR2 YNFKEQ. V dropped 0 bases and J dropped 1; count of bases not matched to a gene: 12.

This chain links TRBV18 with TRBJ2-5; TRBD2 matches 7 bases. V shed 2 bases, J shed 2 bases, and the junction held 14 bases outside the gene matches. CDR1 and CDR2 from the germline V gene are KGHSH and LQKENI. This CDR3 is 18 amino acids long. The CDR3 loop reads CASSPLRDSLAVQETQYF. For the CDR3, the DNA is TGTGCCAGCTCACCATTAAGAGATTCGCTAGCGGTACAAGAGACCCAGTACTTC.

The chain uses TRBV28 and TRBJ2-3, with 11 bases identical to TRBD2. V lost 6 bases and J lost 3; bases outside the gene matches: 11. This CDR3 comprises 17 residues. Germline CDR1 is MDHEN and CDR2 is SYDVKM. The CDR3 region is CASRGILAGGETDTQYF. The CDR3 DNA reads as TGTGCCAGCAGGGGAATCTTAGCGGGAGGGGAGACAGATACGCAGTATTTT.

This chain uses TRBV5-6 with TRBJ2-3, with D uncertain. V was clipped by 9 bases and J by 1 base, with 24 bases between them. The germline V gene has CDR1 SGHDT and CDR2 YYEEEE. The CDR3 spans 17 residues. CDR3 DNA: TGTGCCACCCAACGAAGAGTGTCTGCCCGGGGCACAGATACGCAGTATTTT. As protein: CATQRRVSARGTDTQYF.

The V gene is TRBV4-2, the J gene TRBJ1-6; 7 bases agree with TRBD1. The germline gives CDR1 LGHNA, CDR2 YNFKEQ. V shed 4 bases and J 1 base; nucleotides not matched to a gene: 10. This CDR3 contains 18 residues. The CDR3 nucleotides read TGTGCCAGCAGCCCAGGGACAGAAACTCGATCCTATAATTCACCCCTCCACTTT. Its translation is CASSPGTETRSYNSPLHF.

The chain joins TRBV6-5 to TRBJ1-2, with a tentative D call TRBD1 (6 bases). Germline CDR1 reads MNHEY; CDR2 reads SVGAGI. Between the trimmed V and J ends, which lost 5 bases and 3 bases, there was a span of 10 bases. The CDR3 runs 13 residues. The CDR3 is CASSTDSHYGYTF. In DNA, the CDR3 is TGTGCCAGCAGTACGGACAGCCACTATGGCTACACCTTC.

The CDR3 region has the DNA TGTGCCAGCAGCCCCAGGGGCGGGGGGGGCTACACCTTC. It encodes CASSPRGGGGYTF. This chain links TRBV13 with TRBJ1-2; weak D call: TRBD1 (6 bases). Germline CDR1 and CDR2: PRHDT and FYEKMQ (reference sequence). The length of the CDR3 is 13 residues. V was clipped by 5 bases and J by 8 bases, with 15 bases between them.

V and J are TRBV18 and TRBJ1-1; D not certain. Germline CDR1 KGHSH, CDR2 LQKENI. V was clipped by 0 bases and J by 3 bases, with 5 bases between them. The CDR3 is 13 amino acids. CDR3 DNA: TGTGCCAGCTCACCACCGAGAGACACTGAAGCTTTCTTT. Protein: CASSPPRDTEAFF.

The V gene is TRBV5-4, the J gene TRBJ2-2, with D maybe TRBD1 (6 bases). CDR3 length: 15 residues. Germline lookup yields CDR1 SGHNT and CDR2 YYREEE (reference sequence). Trimming stripped 0 bases from V and 3 bases from J, with 9 bases between. The DNA of the CDR3 is TGTGCCAGCAGCTTGGGTTCAGGGGACACCGGGGAGCTGTTTTTT. This gives the protein CASSLGSGDTGELFF.

This chain links TRBV19 with TRBJ2-1; TRBD2 aligns across 7 bases. CDR1 and CDR2 from the germline V gene are LNHDA and SQIVND (reference sequence). This CDR3 is 14 amino acids long. J lost 8 bases, V lost 2 bases, and 6 bases had no gene match. CDR3 DNA sequence: TGTGCCAGTAGTATATGCGGGAGCGGGGATGAGCAGTTCTTC. Encoded protein: CASSICGSGDEQFF.

The genes are TRBV28 and TRBJ2-7, with D hard to call. The germline V gene encodes CDR1 MDHEN and CDR2 SYDVKM. V shed 1 base and J shed 6 bases, with 13 bases lying between them. CDR3 size: 14 residues. For the CDR3, the DNA is TGTGCCAGCAGTTTATTTGGAGATCGAGGCGAGCAGTACTTC. Translated: CASSLFGDRGEQYF.

This clone was counted a single time. J is TRBJ2-7 and V is TRBV5-1, with a weak D call TRBD2 (6 bases). V gave up 0 bases and J gave up 4 bases, with 20 bases separating them. This CDR3 region has 17 residues. Germline CDR1 SGHRS, CDR2 YFSETQ. The DNA of the CDR3 is TGCGCCAGCAGCTTGGGTCCCCAGGGACTCTCACTTTACGAGCAGTACTTC. It codes for CASSLGPQGLSLYEQYF. Full variable domain (remainder filled in from reference TRBV5-1 and TRBJ2-7): KAGVTQTPRYLIKTRGQQVTLSCSPISGHRSVSWYQQTPGQGLQFLFEYFSETQRNKGNFPGRFSGRQFSNSRSEMNVSTLELGDSALYLCASSLGPQGLSLYEQYFGPGTRLTVT.

V gene TRBV19 combines with J gene TRBJ1-4, with D perhaps matching TRBD1 (5 bases). V was shortened by 10 bases and J by 4 bases, with 13 bases between the two germline ends. The germline V gene has CDR1 LNHDA and CDR2 SQIVND (reference sequence). The CDR3 runs 13 residues. The chain's CDR3 is CATRQRFNEKLFF. CDR3 sequence (DNA): TGTGCCACCCGACAGCGCTTTAATGAAAAACTGTTTTTT.

This chain links TRBV7-2 with TRBJ1-5; possible D gene TRBD1, 5 bases. CDR1 is SGHTA and CDR2 is FQGNSA in the germline V gene. CDR3 length: 16 amino acids. Trimming took off 0 bases at V and 4 bases at J, with 13 bases between the two ends. For the CDR3, the DNA is TGTGCCAGCAGCTTAGCGGGGCAGGGCCCAAATCAGCCCCAGCATTTT. Residues: CASSLAGQGPNQPQHF.

The chain has TRBV5-1 and TRBJ2-1, with 8 positions matching TRBD2. This CDR3 spans 13 amino acids. The junction had 5 bases not matched to a gene; V was cut back by 2 bases and J by 10 bases. Germline V lookup: CDR1 SGHRS, CDR2 YFSETQ. The CDR3 bases are TGCGCCAGCAGCTTACTGTTAGCGGGGGAGCAGTTCTTC. It translates to CASSLLLAGEQFF.

The chain uses TRBV29-1 and TRBJ2-7; TRBD1 agrees at 10 bases. V lost 4 bases to trimming and J lost 2 bases; unmatched junction nucleotides: 17. The CDR3 sequence is 18 residues long. The V gene's germline CDR1 is SQVTM and CDR2 ANQGSEA. In DNA, the CDR3 is TGCAGCGTTGGCAAAGGGGTGGGGGACAGGGGAACAACCTACGAGCAGTACTTC. Its protein product is CSVGKGVGDRGTTYEQYF.

The genes are TRBV11-2 and TRBJ2-7; 14 nucleotides align to TRBD2. Germline CDR1 and CDR2: SGHAT and FQNNGV. The CDR3 runs 16 residues. V dropped 8 bases and J dropped 4; count of bases not matched to a gene: 10. This CDR3 is CASLGARTSGRYEQYF. The CDR3 coding sequence is TGTGCCAGCTTGGGGGCGAGGACTAGCGGGAGGTACGAGCAGTACTTC.